There are a few counts of the clone carrying this T cell receptor beta chain. The antigen remains unidentified. This entry belongs to a study of cytomegalovirus exposure and HLA in healthy donors. Study overall: An analysis done earlier identified 95 million to 140 million unique TCR beta sequences from about 180 million T cells. Whole-study findings and limits: Cytomegalovirus-associated status was assigned to 150 or so TCR beta chains. In vitro data verified a few CMV-associated chains as specific for CMV antigens.

The length of the CDR3 is 13 residues. Germline V gene data show CDR1 as SQVTM and CDR2 as ANQGSEA. With 6 bases removed from V and 4 bases from J, the gap between germline ends came to 15 bases. It was with 60 Vbeta and 13 Jbeta primers that the PCR ran. Produced via immunoSEQ multiplex PCR; TCRdb's table is partial and in-frame only. The sample records about 140,000 clones, more than 75% being singletons. This clonotype was sampled from a young woman in good health and CMV-seropositive. The gene calls are TRBV29-1 and TRBJ1-2; no reliable D call. The sequenced sample was PBMCs. The CDR3 region is CSVEGRQFYGYTF. As DNA, the CDR3 is TGCAGCGTGGAGGGAAGGCAGTTCTATGGCTACACCTTC.